This T cell receptor beta chain was retrieved from a study of blood T cells in healthy people across ages. This CDR3 has 14 residues. Looked up from germline, CDR1 is SNHLY and CDR2 is FYNNEI. V shed 10 bases, J shed 4 bases, and the junction held 12 bases outside the gene matches. Donation came from healthy Caucasian individuals in Russia who were aged about 6 to 100. Using a J-beta primer mix together with a sample-barcoded 5' primer, a second PCR was run for roughly 6 to 12 cycles. Tags on each cDNA molecule came from a template-switch adaptor with 12 random nucleotides. MiXCR was run by TCRdb on the 5' RACE reads, yielding one entry per CDR3 protein. The profile shows around 900,000 distinct CDR3 sequences, roughly 51% of them singletons.

The V gene is TRBV2, the J gene TRBJ2-7; 8 nucleotides line up with TRBD2. The TCR comes from a woman aged 60-70 years in good health. The material sequenced was blood. CDR3 sequence reads: CATVAGRAEYEQYF. The CDR3 DNA reads TGTGCCACGGTAGCGGGGAGGGCCGAGTACGAGCAGTACTTC.